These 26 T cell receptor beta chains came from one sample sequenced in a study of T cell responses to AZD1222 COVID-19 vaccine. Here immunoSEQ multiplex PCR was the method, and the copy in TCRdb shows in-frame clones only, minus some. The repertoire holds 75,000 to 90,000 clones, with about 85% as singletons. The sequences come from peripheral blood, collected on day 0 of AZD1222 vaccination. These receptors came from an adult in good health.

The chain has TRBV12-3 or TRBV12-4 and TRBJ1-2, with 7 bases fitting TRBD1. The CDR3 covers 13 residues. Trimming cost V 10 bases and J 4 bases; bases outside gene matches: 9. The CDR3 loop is CATGGGQSYGYTF. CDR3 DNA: TGTGCCACTGGGGGGGGACAGTCCTATGGCTACACCTTC.

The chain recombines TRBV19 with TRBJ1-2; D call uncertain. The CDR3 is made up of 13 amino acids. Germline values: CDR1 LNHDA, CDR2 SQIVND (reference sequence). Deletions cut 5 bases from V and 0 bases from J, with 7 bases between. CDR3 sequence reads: CASSSVTNYGYTF. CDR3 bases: TGTGCCAGTAGTTCAGTTACTAACTATGGCTACACCTTC.

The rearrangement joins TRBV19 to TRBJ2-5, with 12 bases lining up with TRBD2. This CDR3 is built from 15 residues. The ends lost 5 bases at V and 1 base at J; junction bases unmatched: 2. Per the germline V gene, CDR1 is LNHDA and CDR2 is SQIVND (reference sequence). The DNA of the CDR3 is TGTGCCAGTAGTTCTAGCGGGGGGGCCCAAGAGACCCAGTACTTC. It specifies CASSSSGGAQETQYF.

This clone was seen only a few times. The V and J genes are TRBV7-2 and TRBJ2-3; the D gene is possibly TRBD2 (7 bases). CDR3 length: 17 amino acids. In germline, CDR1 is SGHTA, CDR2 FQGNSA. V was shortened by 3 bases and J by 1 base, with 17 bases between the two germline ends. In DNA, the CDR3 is TGTGCCAGCAGCTTCCTCCCCATCGGGGGGCGCACAGATACGCAGTATTTT. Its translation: CASSFLPIGGRTDTQYF.

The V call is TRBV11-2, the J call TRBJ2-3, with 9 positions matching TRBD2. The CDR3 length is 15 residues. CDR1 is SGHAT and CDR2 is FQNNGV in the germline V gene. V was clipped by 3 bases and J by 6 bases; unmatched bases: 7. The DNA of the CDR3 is TGTGCCAGCAGCTTTAGGCGGGGGGGGAGTGATACGCAGTATTTT. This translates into CASSFRRGGSDTQYF.

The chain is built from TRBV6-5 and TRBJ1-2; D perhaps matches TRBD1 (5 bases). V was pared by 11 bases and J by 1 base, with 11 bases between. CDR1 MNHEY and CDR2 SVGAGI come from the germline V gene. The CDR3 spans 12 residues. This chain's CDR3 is CASGDYNYGYTF. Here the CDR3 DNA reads TGTGCCTCGGGGGACTATAACTATGGCTACACCTTC.

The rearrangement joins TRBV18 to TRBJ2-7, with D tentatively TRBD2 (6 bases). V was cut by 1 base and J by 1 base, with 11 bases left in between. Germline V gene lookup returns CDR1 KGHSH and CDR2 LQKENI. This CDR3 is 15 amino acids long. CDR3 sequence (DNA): TGTGCCAGCTCACCACTGGGACTCCCGTCCTACGAGCAGTACTTC. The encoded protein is CASSPLGLPSYEQYF.

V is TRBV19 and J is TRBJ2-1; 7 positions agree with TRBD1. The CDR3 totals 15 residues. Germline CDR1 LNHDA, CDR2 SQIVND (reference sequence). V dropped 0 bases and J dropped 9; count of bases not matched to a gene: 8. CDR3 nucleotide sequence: TGTGCCAGTAGTATAGAAGGGCAGGGGGTGGCTGAGCAGTTCTTC. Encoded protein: CASSIEGQGVAEQFF.

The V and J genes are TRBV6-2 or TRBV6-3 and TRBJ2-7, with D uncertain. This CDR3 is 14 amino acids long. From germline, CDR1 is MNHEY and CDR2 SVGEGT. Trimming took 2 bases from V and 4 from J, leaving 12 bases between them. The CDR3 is CASSYHDSGYEQYF. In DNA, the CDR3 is TGTGCCAGCAGTTACCATGACTCTGGGTACGAGCAGTACTTC.

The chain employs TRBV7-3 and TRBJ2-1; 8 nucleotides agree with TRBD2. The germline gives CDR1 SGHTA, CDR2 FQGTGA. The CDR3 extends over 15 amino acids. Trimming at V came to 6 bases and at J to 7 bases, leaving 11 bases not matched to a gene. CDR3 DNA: TGTGCCAGCAGGCTCACGGCTAGCGGGTGGAATGAGCAGTTCTTC. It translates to CASRLTASGWNEQFF.

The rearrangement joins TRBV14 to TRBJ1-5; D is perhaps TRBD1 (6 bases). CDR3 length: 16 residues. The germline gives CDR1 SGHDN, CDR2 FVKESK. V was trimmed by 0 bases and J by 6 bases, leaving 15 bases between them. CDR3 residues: CASSQDRGAQGQPQHF. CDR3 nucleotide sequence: TGTGCCAGCAGCCAAGATAGGGGGGCGCAGGGTCAGCCCCAGCATTTT. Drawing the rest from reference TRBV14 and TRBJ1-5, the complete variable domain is EAGVTQFPSHSVIEKGQTVTLRCDPISGHDNLYWYRRVMGKEIKFLLHFVKESKQDESGMPNNRFLAERTGGTYSTLKVQPAELEDSGVYFCASSQDRGAQGQPQHFGDGTRLSIL.

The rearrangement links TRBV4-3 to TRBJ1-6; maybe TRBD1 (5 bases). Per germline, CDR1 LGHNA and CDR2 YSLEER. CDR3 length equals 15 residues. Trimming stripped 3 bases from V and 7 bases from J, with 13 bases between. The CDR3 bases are TGCGCCAGCAGCCAGACAGAGGGTGGAAATTCACCCCTCCACTTT. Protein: CASSQTEGGNSPLHF.

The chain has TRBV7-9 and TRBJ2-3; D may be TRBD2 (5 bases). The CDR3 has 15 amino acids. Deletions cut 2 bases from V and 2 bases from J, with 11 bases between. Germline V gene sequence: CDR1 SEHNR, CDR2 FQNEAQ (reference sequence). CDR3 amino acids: CASSLTDSYTDTQYF. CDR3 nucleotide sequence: TGTGCCAGCAGCTTAACGGACTCATACACAGATACGCAGTATTTT.

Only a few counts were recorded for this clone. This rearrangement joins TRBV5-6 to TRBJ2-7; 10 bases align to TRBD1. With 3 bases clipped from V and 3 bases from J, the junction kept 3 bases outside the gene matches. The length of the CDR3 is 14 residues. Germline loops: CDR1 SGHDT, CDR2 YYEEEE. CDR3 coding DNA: TGTGCCAGCAGCTCAGGGGACAGGGGCTACGAGCAGTACTTC. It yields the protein CASSSGDRGYEQYF.

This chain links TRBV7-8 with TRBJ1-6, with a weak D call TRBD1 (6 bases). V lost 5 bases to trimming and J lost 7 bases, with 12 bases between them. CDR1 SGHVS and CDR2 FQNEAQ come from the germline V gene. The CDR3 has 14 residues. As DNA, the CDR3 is TGTGCCAGCAGCCCCTACCAGGGGAATTCACCCCTCCACTTT. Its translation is CASSPYQGNSPLHF.

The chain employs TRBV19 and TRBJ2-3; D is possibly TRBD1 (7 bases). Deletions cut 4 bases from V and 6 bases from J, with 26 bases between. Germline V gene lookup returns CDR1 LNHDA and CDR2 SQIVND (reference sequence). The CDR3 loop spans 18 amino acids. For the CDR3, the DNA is TGTGCCAGTAGTAGTGGGCAGGGGGTTGGCGGGGTCACCGATACGCAGTATTTT. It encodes CASSSGQGVGGVTDTQYF.

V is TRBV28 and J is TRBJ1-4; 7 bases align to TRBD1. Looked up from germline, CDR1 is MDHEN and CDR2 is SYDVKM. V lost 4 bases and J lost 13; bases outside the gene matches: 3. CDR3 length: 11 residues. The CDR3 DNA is TGTGCCAGCAGTTACAGGGGAGGACTGTTTTTT. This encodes CASSYRGGLFF. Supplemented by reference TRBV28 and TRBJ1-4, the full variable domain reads DVKVTQSSRYLVKRTGEKVFLECVQDMDHENMFWYRQDPGLGLRLIYFSYDVKMKEKGDIPEGYSVSREKKERFSLILESASTNQTSMYLCASSYRGGLFFGSGTQLSVL.

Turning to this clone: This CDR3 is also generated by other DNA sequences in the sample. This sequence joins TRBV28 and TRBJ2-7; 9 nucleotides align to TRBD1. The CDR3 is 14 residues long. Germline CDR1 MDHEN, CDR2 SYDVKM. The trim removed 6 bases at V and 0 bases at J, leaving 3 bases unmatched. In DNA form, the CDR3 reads TGTGCCAGCAGGACAGGGGGTAGCTCCTACGAGCAGTACTTC. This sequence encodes CASRTGGSSYEQYF. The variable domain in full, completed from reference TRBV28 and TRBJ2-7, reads DVKVTQSSRYLVKRTGEKVFLECVQDMDHENMFWYRQDPGLGLRLIYFSYDVKMKEKGDIPEGYSVSREKKERFSLILESASTNQTSMYLCASRTGGSSYEQYFGPGTRLTVT.

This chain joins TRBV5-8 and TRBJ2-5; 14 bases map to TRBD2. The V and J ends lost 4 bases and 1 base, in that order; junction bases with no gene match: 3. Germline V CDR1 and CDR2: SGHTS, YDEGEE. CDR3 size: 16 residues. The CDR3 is CASSPGTSGGQETQYF. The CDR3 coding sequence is TGTGCCAGCAGCCCAGGGACTAGCGGGGGCCAAGAGACCCAGTACTTC.

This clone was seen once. The DNA of the CDR3 is TGTGCCAGCAGCCCGTGGGACAGGGTTAATGAGCAGTTCTTC. Encoded protein: CASSPWDRVNEQFF. This chain connects TRBV7-3 to TRBJ2-1; 9 bases align to TRBD1. V was clipped by 5 bases and J by 7 bases; unmatched bases: 6. This CDR3 has 14 residues. From germline, CDR1 is SGHTA and CDR2 FQGTGA.

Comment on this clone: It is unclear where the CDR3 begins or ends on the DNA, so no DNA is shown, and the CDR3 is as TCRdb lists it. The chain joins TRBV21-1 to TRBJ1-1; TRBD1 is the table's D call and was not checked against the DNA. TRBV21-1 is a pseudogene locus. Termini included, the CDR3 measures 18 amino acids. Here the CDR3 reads CASSKAPMVGQGSTEAFF.

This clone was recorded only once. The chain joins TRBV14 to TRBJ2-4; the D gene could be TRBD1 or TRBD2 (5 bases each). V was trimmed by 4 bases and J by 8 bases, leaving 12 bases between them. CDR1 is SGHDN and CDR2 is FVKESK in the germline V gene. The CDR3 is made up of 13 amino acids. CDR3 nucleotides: TGTGCCAGCAGCCCCGGGCGAGGGGACATTCAGTACTTC. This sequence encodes CASSPGRGDIQYF.

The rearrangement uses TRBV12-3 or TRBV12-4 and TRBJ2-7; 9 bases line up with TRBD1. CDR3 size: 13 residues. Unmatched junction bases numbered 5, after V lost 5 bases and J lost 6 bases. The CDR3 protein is CASSLGTGTEQYF. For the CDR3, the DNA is TGTGCCAGCAGTCTAGGGACAGGGACCGAGCAGTACTTC.

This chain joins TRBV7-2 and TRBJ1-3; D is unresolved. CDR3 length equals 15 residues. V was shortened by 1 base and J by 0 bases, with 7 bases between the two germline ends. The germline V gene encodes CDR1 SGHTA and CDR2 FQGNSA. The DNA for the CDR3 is TGTGCCAGCAGCTTAGATGCCTTCTCTGGAAACACCATATATTTT. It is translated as CASSLDAFSGNTIYF.

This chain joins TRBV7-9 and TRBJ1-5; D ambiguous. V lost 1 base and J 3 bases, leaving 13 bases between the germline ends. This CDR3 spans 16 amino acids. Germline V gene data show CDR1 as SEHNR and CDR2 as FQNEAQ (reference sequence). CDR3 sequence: CASSLGQSSNNQPQHF. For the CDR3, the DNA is TGTGCCAGCAGCTTAGGGCAGAGCAGTAACAATCAGCCCCAGCATTTT.

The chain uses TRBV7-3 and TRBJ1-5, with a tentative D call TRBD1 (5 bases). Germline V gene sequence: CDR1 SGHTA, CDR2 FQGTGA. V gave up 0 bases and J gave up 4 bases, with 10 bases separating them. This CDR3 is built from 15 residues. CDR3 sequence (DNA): TGTGCCAGCAGCTTAACCGAGACAGTTAATCAGCCCCAGCATTTT. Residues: CASSLTETVNQPQHF.